The source of this TCR beta chain is a study of cytomegalovirus exposure and HLA in healthy donors. A multiplex PCR was run with 60 Vbeta primers and 13 Jbeta primers. Sequenced by immunoSEQ multiplex PCR; TCRdb stores in-frame clones only, minus some. The sample holds hundreds of thousands of clones, about 75% seen once. Germline loops: CDR1 GTSNPN, CDR2 SVGIG (reference sequence). The CDR3 is 16 residues long. Concerning this clone itself: Compared with germline, one end of the junction differs, possibly owing to a read error.

Healthy bone marrow donors supplied every sample. The clonotype was recovered from a female donor in good health and CMV-seronegative. The genes are TRBV30 and TRBJ1-1; 7 bases are shared with TRBD1. The source material was PBMCs. The CDR3 loop is CACYPGQRGGNAEAFF. CDR3 DNA sequence: TGTGCCTGCTACCCGGGACAGAGAGGGGGGAACGCTGAAGCTTTCTTT.